The source of this T cell receptor (beta chain) is a study of T cells in Graves' hyperthyroidism and ophthalmopathy. Study-wide context: Peripheral blood was collected at initial diagnosis, before any treatment.

Template material for amplifying TCR beta CDR3 regions consisted of RNA transcripts. First-round RT-PCR of the TCR CDR3 relied on the HTBI primer set. TCRdb passed the multiplex PCR reads through MiXCR, listing each CDR3 protein once. The sample gives about 180,000 distinct CDR3 sequences, over 15% of which show up once; 25% to 35% is in the top ten. V dropped 5 bases and J dropped 0; count of bases not matched to a gene: 5. The CDR3 contains 16 residues. The germline V gene has CDR1 SEHNR and CDR2 FQNEAQ (reference sequence). This clonotype has only a few counts. Newly diagnosed hyperthyroidism, duration under 2 months, in patients aged 18 to 65. Diagnostic decisions used clinical symptoms, serum thyroxine and TRAb, thyroid ultrasound and orbital computed tomography. This sample holds PBMCs from under 11 ml fresh peripheral blood.

V and J are TRBV7-9 and TRBJ2-1; 9 nucleotides agree with TRBD2. The specimen sequenced was blood. The sequence was collected from a woman in her forties or fifties with Graves' hyperthyroidism. The CDR3 sequence is CASSASGAGSYNEQFF. In nucleotides, the CDR3 is TGTGCCAGCAGCGCTAGCGGGGCCGGCTCCTACAATGAGCAGTTCTTC.